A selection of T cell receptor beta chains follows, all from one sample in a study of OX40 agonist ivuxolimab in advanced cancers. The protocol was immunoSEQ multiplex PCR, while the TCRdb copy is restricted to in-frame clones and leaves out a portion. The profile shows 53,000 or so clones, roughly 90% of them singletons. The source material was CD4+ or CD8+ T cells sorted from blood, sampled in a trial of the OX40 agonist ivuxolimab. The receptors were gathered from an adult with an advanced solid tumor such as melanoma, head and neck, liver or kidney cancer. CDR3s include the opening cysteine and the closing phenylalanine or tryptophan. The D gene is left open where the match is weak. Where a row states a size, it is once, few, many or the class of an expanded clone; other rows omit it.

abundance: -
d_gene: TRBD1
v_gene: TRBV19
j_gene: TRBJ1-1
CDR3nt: TGTGCCAGCAGGACAGGGGGCGAGGGCACTGAAGCTTTCTTT
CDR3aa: CASRTGGEGTEAFF

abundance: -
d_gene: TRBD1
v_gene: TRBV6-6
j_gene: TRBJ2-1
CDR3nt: TGTGCCAGCAGGGATGGACAGGCTTTCCCCGAGCAGTTCTTC
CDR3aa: CASRDGQAFPEQFF

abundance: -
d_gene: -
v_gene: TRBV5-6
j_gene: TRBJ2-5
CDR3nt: TGTGCCAGCAGCCGGACCGAGGGATGGGAGGCCCAGTACTTC
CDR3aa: CASSRTEGWEAQYF

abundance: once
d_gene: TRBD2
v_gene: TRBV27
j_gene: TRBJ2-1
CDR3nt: TGTGCCAGCAGTTCCCGTTTCCTAGCGGGGGGTACCAATGAGCAGTTCTTC
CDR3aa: CASSSRFLAGGTNEQFF

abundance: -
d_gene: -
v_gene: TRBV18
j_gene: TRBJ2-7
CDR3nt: TGTGCCAGCTCACAGGGGAGCGACAACGAGCAGTACTTC
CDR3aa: CASSQGSDNEQYF

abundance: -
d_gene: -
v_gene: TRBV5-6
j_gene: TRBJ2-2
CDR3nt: TGTGCCAGCACCTTCCGTGGGGGGACCGGGGAGCTGTTTTTT
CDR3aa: CASTFRGGTGELFF

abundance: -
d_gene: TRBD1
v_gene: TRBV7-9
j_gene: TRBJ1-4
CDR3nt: TGTGCCAGCAGCTACGGACAGGGATGGAATGAAAAACTGTTTTTT
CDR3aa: CASSYGQGWNEKLFF

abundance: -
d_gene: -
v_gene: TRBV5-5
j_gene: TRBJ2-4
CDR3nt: TGTGCCAGCAGCTTGGAGGACCTAAACATTCAGTACTTC
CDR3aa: CASSLEDLNIQYF

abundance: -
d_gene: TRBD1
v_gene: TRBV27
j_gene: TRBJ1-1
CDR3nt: TGTGCCAGCAGTTTAAGGGGGGACAGGGGAATCACTGAAGCTTTCTTT
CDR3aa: CASSLRGDRGITEAFF

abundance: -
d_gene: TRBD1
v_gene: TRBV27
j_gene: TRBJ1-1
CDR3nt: TGTGCCAGCAGTGGGGGACAGGGGAACACTGAAGCTTTCTTT
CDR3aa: CASSGGQGNTEAFF

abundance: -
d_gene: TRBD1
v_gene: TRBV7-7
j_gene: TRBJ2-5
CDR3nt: TGTGCTAGCAGCTTAGGTGGACAGGGCCAAGAGACCCAGTACTTC
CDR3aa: CASSLGGQGQETQYF

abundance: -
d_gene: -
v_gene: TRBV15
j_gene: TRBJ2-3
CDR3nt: TGTGCCACCAGCCGGAGGCCGGGGGGCCCCACAGATACGCAGTATTTT
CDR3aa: CATSRRPGGPTDTQYF

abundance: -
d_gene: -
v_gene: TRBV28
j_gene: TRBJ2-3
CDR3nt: TGTGCCAGCAGTTCCTGGGGCAGGGGCACAGATACGCAGTATTTT
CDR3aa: CASSSWGRGTDTQYF

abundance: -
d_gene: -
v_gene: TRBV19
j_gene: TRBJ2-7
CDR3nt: TGTGCCAGTAGCGGGCTAACCTCCTACGAGCAGTACTTC
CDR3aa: CASSGLTSYEQYF

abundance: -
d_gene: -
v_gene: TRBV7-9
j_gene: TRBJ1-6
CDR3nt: TGTGCCAGCAGCTCCGCTGGGGCGTCTAATTCACCCCTCCACTTT
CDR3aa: CASSSAGASNSPLHF

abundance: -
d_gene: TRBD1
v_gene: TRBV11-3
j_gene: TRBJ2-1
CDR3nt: TGTGCCAGCAGCTCCGGGACAGGTAGCGGCAATGAGCAGTTCTTC
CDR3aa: CASSSGTGSGNEQFF

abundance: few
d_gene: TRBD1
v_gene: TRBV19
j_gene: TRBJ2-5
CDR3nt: TGTGCCAGTAGTGCAACCGGGACAGGGCGGGAGACCCAGTACTTC
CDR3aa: CASSATGTGRETQYF

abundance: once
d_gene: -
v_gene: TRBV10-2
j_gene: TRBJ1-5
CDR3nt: TGCGCCAGCAAGAGTGGGGACTCGGGCAATCAGCCCCAGCATTTT
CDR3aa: CASKSGDSGNQPQHF

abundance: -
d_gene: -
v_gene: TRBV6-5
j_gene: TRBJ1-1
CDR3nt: TGTGCCAGCAGTCTAGGGGTCGGCACTGAAGCTTTCTTT
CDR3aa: CASSLGVGTEAFF

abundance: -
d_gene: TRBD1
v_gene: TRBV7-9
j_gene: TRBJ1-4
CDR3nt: TGTGCCAGCAGCCACGGGGACAGGGGGGTCCTGGAGGAAAAACTGTTTTTT
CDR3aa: CASSHGDRGVLEEKLFF

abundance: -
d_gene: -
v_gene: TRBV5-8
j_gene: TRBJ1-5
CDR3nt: TGTGCCAGCAGCACGCAGGGGCGCGGTCGGCCCCAGCATTTT
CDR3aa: CASSTQGRGRPQHF

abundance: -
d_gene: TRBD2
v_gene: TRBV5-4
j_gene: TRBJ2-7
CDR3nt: TGTGCCAGCAGCGCGGCGACTAGCGGCTACGAGCAGTACTTC
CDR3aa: CASSAATSGYEQYF

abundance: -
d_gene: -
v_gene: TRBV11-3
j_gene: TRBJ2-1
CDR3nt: TGTGCCAGCAGACCAACTGGGTCCCCCACTCCCTACAATGAGCAGTTCTTC
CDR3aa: CASRPTGSPTPYNEQFF

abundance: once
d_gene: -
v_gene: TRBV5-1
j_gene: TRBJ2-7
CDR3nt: TGCGCCAGCAGCCCGGAAATTCAAGCCGAGCAGTACTTC
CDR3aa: CASSPEIQAEQYF

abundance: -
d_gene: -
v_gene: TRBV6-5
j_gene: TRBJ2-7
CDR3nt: TGTGCCAGCTCCTTGTCCGGGAGCTCCTACGAGCAGTACTTC
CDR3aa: CASSLSGSSYEQYF

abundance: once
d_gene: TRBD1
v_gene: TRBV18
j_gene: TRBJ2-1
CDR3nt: TGTGCCAGCTCACCACCCCCGGGACAGGGGAGAGTTTCCAATGAGCAGTTCTTC
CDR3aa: CASSPPPGQGRVSNEQFF

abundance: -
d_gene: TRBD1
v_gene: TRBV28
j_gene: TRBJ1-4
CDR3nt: TGTGCCAGCAGTTCCCCCGGACAGGGGAATGAAAAACTGTTTTTT
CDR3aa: CASSSPGQGNEKLFF